This is a list of T cell receptor beta chains from one sample in a study of blood T cell repertoires in COVID-19. The data were produced by immunoSEQ multiplex PCR, yet TCRdb's version contains in-frame clones alone and is incomplete. The sample holds approximately 40,000 clones, 75% to 90% seen once. Sequencing was carried out using peripheral blood. These TCRs come from a man aged 55 to 70 with active or convalescent COVID-19. Both conserved end residues are part of each CDR3. A D gene is named only where the DNA matches it firmly. Part of the rows lack a size; the others show once, few, many or a class for expanded clones.

NA	TRBV28	TRBD1	TRBJ1-4	CASSRTGLNEKLFF	TGTGCCAGCAGTCGGACAGGCCTTAATGAAAAACTGTTTTTT
NA	TRBV6-2/TRBV6-3	NA	TRBJ2-5	CASSSPPGRLTHKETQYF	TGTGCCAGCAGTTCCCCGCCCGGTAGACTCACCCATAAAGAGACCCAGTACTTC
NA	TRBV7-6	TRBD1	TRBJ1-3	CASSRQGAQGNTIYF	TGTGCCAGCAGCCGACAGGGGGCGCAAGGAAACACCATATATTTT
NA	TRBV19	TRBD2	TRBJ2-1	CASSIRTSGEQFF	TGTGCCAGTAGTATCAGGACTAGCGGCGAGCAGTTCTTC
NA	TRBV28	TRBD1	TRBJ2-1	CASSSGQGRNNEQFF	TGTGCCAGCAGCAGCGGACAGGGTAGAAACAATGAGCAGTTCTTC
NA	TRBV11-3	NA	TRBJ2-5	CASSKTRETQYF	TGTGCCAGCAGCAAAACCCGGGAGACCCAGTACTTC
NA	TRBV7-2	NA	TRBJ1-5	CASSLDVAGDQPQHF	TGTGCCAGCAGCTTAGACGTGGCAGGGGATCAGCCCCAGCATTTT
NA	TRBV4-1	TRBD1	TRBJ1-5	CASSLNRGSALNQPQHF	TGCGCCAGCAGCCTTAACAGGGGGAGCGCCCTTAATCAGCCCCAGCATTTT
NA	TRBV6-1	NA	TRBJ1-2	CASSERQVGLYGYTF	TGTGCCAGCAGTGAGAGACAGGTGGGGCTCTATGGCTACACCTTC
NA	TRBV6-2/TRBV6-3	NA	TRBJ1-1	CASSPVGPNTEAFF	TGTGCCAGCAGCCCCGTGGGGCCGAACACTGAAGCTTTCTTT
few	TRBV18	TRBD1	TRBJ1-6	CASSPGQVSGRTLHF	TGTGCCAGCTCACCGGGACAGGTGTCGGGAAGAACCCTCCACTTT
NA	TRBV28	NA	TRBJ2-3	CASSLGLAGTDTQYF	TGTGCCAGCAGTTTAGGCCTAGCAGGCACAGATACGCAGTATTTT
NA	TRBV6-6	NA	TRBJ1-4	CASSYPPNEKLFF	TGTGCCAGCAGTTACCCCCCAAATGAAAAACTGTTTTTT
NA	TRBV10-2	TRBD1	TRBJ2-1	CASRQGVSYNEQFF	TGCGCCAGCCGACAGGGGGTGAGCTACAATGAGCAGTTCTTC
NA	TRBV5-1	TRBD1	TRBJ2-1	CASSLPGTGDYNEQFF	TGCGCCAGCAGCTTGCCAGGGACAGGGGATTACAATGAGCAGTTCTTC
NA	TRBV5-1	TRBD1	TRBJ2-1	CASSHGQGNEQFF	TGCGCCAGCAGCCATGGACAGGGTAATGAGCAGTTCTTC
NA	TRBV5-5	TRBD1	TRBJ2-3	CASSLSWDRATDTQYF	TGTGCCAGCAGCTTGAGTTGGGACAGGGCCACAGATACGCAGTATTTT
NA	TRBV25-1	NA	TRBJ2-1	CASSESLSNEQFF	TGTGCCAGCAGTGAGAGTCTGTCAAATGAGCAGTTCTTC
NA	TRBV20-1	NA	TRBJ2-4	CSARDRGIQYF	TGCAGTGCTAGAGATCGAGGCATTCAGTACTTC
once	TRBV21-1	NA	TRBJ2-5	CASGLRRETQYF	TGTGCCAGTGGACTCCGCAGGGAGACCCAGTACTTC
few	TRBV5-1	NA	TRBJ2-3	CASSPSQPGADTQYF	TGCGCCAGCAGCCCCTCACAGCCCGGGGCAGATACGCAGTATTTT
NA	TRBV7-9	TRBD1	TRBJ2-1	CASSPRDRGNEQFF	TGTGCCAGCAGCCCCCGGGACAGGGGTAATGAGCAGTTCTTC
NA	TRBV19	TRBD2	TRBJ2-5	CASSGTSGGHETQYF	TGTGCCAGTAGTGGGACTAGCGGGGGACATGAGACCCAGTACTTC
NA	TRBV19	TRBD1	TRBJ2-3	CASSIWDRRDTQYF	TGTGCCAGTAGTATTTGGGACAGGCGCGATACGCAGTATTTT
NA	TRBV5-6	NA	TRBJ1-4	CASSPGTIVPTNEKLFF	TGTGCCAGCAGCCCTGGGACTATTGTACCAACTAATGAAAAACTGTTTTTT
NA	TRBV28	TRBD1	TRBJ2-3	CASFLSGQGQDTQYF	TGTGCCAGTTTCCTTTCGGGACAGGGACAAGATACGCAGTATTTT
NA	TRBV28	TRBD2	TRBJ2-3	CASGKSGGPADTQYF	TGTGCCAGCGGGAAGAGCGGGGGGCCGGCAGATACGCAGTATTTT
NA	TRBV28	TRBD2	TRBJ2-3	CASSFLAGGPDTQYF	TGTGCCAGCAGTTTTTTAGCGGGGGGCCCAGATACGCAGTATTTT
NA	TRBV18	NA	TRBJ1-3	CASSPPTVGNTIYF	TGTGCCAGCTCACCACCGACAGTAGGAAACACCATATATTTT
NA	TRBV7-2	NA	TRBJ1-2	CASSPDGGGTNYGYTF	TGTGCCAGCAGCCCAGACGGTGGGGGCACTAACTATGGCTACACCTTC
NA	TRBV19	TRBD2	TRBJ2-3	CASSPHVLAGIADTQYF	TGTGCCAGTAGTCCCCACGTGCTAGCGGGAATTGCAGATACGCAGTATTTT
NA	TRBV6-2/TRBV6-3	NA	TRBJ1-4	CASSQTRGNEKLFF	TGTGCCAGCAGCCAGACAAGGGGTAATGAAAAACTGTTTTTT
NA	TRBV12-3/TRBV12-4	NA	TRBJ1-6	CASRTANNSPLHF	TGTGCCAGCAGGACAGCCAATAATTCACCCCTCCACTTT
NA	TRBV29-1	NA	TRBJ2-5	CSVAVGLETQYF	TGCAGCGTTGCGGTGGGGCTGGAGACCCAGTACTTC
NA	TRBV18	TRBD1	TRBJ1-4	CASSPPDRAVGEKLFF	TGTGCCAGCTCACCACCGGACAGGGCGGTTGGAGAAAAACTGTTTTTT
NA	TRBV28	NA	TRBJ2-1	CASSPPRQFNEQFF	TGTGCCAGCAGTCCACCCCGACAGTTCAATGAGCAGTTCTTC
NA	TRBV14	NA	TRBJ1-3	CASSQGAITIYF	TGTGCCAGCAGCCAAGGGGCAATCACCATATATTTT